A single sample is the source of the 5 T cell receptor beta chains below, sequenced in a study of blood T cell repertoires in COVID-19. Profiled with immunoSEQ multiplex PCR; TCRdb holds only in-frame clones, not every one. The sample lists 250,000 to 350,000 clones, around nine tenths seen once, with approximately 0.84% in the top ten. Material for sequencing was peripheral blood. All receptors derive from a man aged 30 to 45 with acute or convalescent COVID-19.

This clone was recorded a few times. The CDR3 coding sequence is TGTGCCAGCAGTCGCAACATAATCAATCAGCCCCAGCATTTT. Translation: CASSRNIINQPQHF. The chain has TRBV6-2 or TRBV6-3 and TRBJ1-5; D is undetermined. Deletions cut 5 bases from V and 3 bases from J, with 11 bases between. The germline gives CDR1 MNHEY, CDR2 SVGEGT. There are 14 residues in the CDR3.

The chain uses TRBV7-6 and TRBJ1-5; 8 positions agree with TRBD1. With 0 bases clipped from V and 5 bases from J, the junction kept 9 bases outside the gene matches. There are 17 residues in the CDR3. Germline values: CDR1 SGHVS, CDR2 FNYEAQ. The CDR3: CASSLASRDRRDQPQHF. CDR3 bases: TGTGCCAGCAGCTTAGCGAGCAGGGACAGGCGAGATCAGCCCCAGCATTTT. Filled out from reference TRBV7-6 and TRBJ1-5, the complete variable domain reads GAGVSQSPRYKVTKRGQDVALRCDPISGHVSLYWYRQALGQGPEFLTYFNYEAQQDKSGLPNDRFSAERPEGSISTLTIQRTEQRDSAMYRCASSLASRDRRDQPQHFGDGTRLSIL.

The table lists this clone with a few counts. The chain links TRBV9 to TRBJ2-1, with TRBD2 identical over 10 bases. Unmatched junction bases numbered 6, after V lost 5 bases and J lost 4 bases. Germline CDR1 and CDR2: SGDLS and YYNGEE. There are 15 residues in the CDR3. DNA for the CDR3: TGTGCCAGCAGTTTGGCTAGCGGGAGTTACAATGAGCAGTTCTTC. Translated: CASSLASGSYNEQFF.

The chain has TRBV28 and TRBJ1-2; D is uncertain. This CDR3 region has 14 residues. The germline V and J ends were trimmed by 2 bases and 0 bases, with 7 bases remaining between them. The germline gives CDR1 MDHEN, CDR2 SYDVKM. The CDR3 loop reads CASSLSQANYGYTF. DNA for the CDR3: TGTGCCAGCAGTTTAAGCCAAGCTAACTATGGCTACACCTTC.

V is TRBV27 and J is TRBJ2-2; the D gene is possibly TRBD2 (6 bases). Trimming took 2 bases from V and 7 from J, leaving 14 bases between them. Germline V gene data show CDR1 as MNHEY and CDR2 as SMNVEV (reference sequence). This CDR3 has 15 residues. For the CDR3, the DNA is TGTGCCAGCAGTTTAACGGGAGAAAAGAGCGGGGAGCTGTTTTTT. Encoded protein: CASSLTGEKSGELFF.